A selection of T cell receptor beta chains follows, all from one sample in a study of OX40 agonist ivuxolimab in advanced cancers. Sequencing was performed with immunoSEQ multiplex PCR; in TCRdb, only in-frame clones are kept and a portion is missing. This sample has tens of thousands of clones, with almost 90% found just once. The sequencing here drew on CD4+ or CD8+ T cells sorted from blood, taken in a trial of the OX40 agonist ivuxolimab. The source of these receptors is an adult with an advanced solid tumor such as melanoma, head and neck, liver or kidney cancer. CDR3s include the opening cysteine and the closing phenylalanine or tryptophan. D genes are given only for firm matches.

j_gene: TRBJ1-2
v_gene: TRBV10-2
d_gene: NA
CDR3aa: CASGLDSYYGYTF
CDR3nt: TGCGCCAGCGGACTGGACAGTTACTATGGCTACACCTTC

j_gene: TRBJ2-5
v_gene: TRBV11-3
d_gene: TRBD2
CDR3aa: CASSPGTSGGHKETQYF
CDR3nt: TGTGCCAGCAGCCCGGGGACTAGCGGGGGACATAAAGAGACCCAGTACTTC

j_gene: TRBJ1-3
v_gene: TRBV9
d_gene: NA
CDR3aa: CASSVEPRISGNTIYF
CDR3nt: TGTGCCAGCAGCGTAGAGCCCAGGATCTCTGGAAACACCATATATTTT

j_gene: TRBJ1-1
v_gene: TRBV6-5
d_gene: NA
CDR3aa: CASSYRGAARRTEAFF
CDR3nt: TGTGCCAGCAGTTACAGGGGGGCCGCTCGGAGGACTGAAGCTTTCTTT

j_gene: TRBJ2-7
v_gene: TRBV28
d_gene: TRBD2
CDR3aa: CASTLGTSGGNSYEQYF
CDR3nt: TGTGCCAGCACCCTAGGGACTAGCGGGGGAAATTCCTACGAGCAGTACTTC

j_gene: TRBJ1-1
v_gene: TRBV30
d_gene: TRBD1
CDR3aa: CAWSALASGTGTTEAFF
CDR3nt: TGTGCCTGGAGTGCCCTGGCGTCCGGGACAGGGACCACTGAAGCTTTCTTT

j_gene: TRBJ2-2
v_gene: TRBV18
d_gene: NA
CDR3aa: CASSPLLGSTGELFF
CDR3nt: TGTGCCAGCTCACCACTACTGGGGTCCACCGGGGAGCTGTTTTTT

j_gene: TRBJ2-7
v_gene: TRBV5-1
d_gene: TRBD2
CDR3aa: CASSLAENSGISTYEQYF
CDR3nt: TGCGCCAGCAGCTTGGCCGAGAATAGCGGGATATCGACCTACGAGCAGTACTTC

j_gene: TRBJ1-5
v_gene: TRBV18
d_gene: NA
CDR3aa: CASSIEGGNQPQHF
CDR3nt: TGTGCCAGCTCAATCGAGGGTGGCAATCAGCCCCAGCATTTT

j_gene: TRBJ2-7
v_gene: TRBV11-2
d_gene: NA
CDR3aa: CASSLAGLEYEQYF
CDR3nt: TGTGCCAGCAGCTTAGCGGGTTTGGAATACGAGCAGTACTTC

j_gene: TRBJ1-4
v_gene: TRBV18
d_gene: NA
CDR3aa: CASSPGAGEKLFF
CDR3nt: TGTGCCAGCTCTCCAGGGGCAGGGGAAAAACTGTTTTTT

j_gene: TRBJ2-7
v_gene: TRBV9
d_gene: NA
CDR3aa: CASSVTPGTYEQYF
CDR3nt: TGTGCCAGCAGCGTAACCCCAGGGACCTACGAGCAGTACTTC

j_gene: TRBJ2-1
v_gene: TRBV18
d_gene: TRBD2
CDR3aa: CASSSGLAGLDEQFF
CDR3nt: TGTGCCAGCTCCTCGGGACTAGCGGGATTAGATGAGCAGTTCTTC

j_gene: TRBJ2-7
v_gene: TRBV7-9
d_gene: NA
CDR3aa: CASSGRRIGQYF
CDR3nt: TGTGCCAGCAGCGGTCGACGGATCGGGCAGTACTTC